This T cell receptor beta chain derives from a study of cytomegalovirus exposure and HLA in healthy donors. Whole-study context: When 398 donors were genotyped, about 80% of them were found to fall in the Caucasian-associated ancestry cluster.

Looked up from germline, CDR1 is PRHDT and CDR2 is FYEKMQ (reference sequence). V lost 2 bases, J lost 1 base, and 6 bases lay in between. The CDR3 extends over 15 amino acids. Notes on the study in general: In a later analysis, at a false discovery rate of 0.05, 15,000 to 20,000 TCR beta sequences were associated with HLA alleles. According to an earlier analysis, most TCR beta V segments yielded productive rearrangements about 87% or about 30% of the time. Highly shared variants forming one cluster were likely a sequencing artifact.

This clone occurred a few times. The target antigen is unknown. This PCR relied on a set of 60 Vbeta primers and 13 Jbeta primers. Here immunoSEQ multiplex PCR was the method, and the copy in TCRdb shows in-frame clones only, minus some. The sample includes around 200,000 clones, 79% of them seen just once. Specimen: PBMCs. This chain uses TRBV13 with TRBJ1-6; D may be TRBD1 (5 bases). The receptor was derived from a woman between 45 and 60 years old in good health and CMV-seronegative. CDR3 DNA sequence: TGTGCCAGCAGCTTAAGGGGATCCTATAATTCACCCCTCCACTTT. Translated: CASSLRGSYNSPLHF.